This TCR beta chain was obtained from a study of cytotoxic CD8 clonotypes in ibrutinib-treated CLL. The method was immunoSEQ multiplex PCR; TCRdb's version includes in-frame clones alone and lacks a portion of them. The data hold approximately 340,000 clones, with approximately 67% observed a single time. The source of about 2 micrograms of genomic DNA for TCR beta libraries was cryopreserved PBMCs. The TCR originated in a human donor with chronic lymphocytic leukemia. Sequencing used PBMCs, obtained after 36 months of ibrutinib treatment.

As DNA, the CDR3 is TGTGCCAGCAAGCCCATCCAGGGTAAAGCCTACGAGCAGTACTTC. Protein: CASKPIQGKAYEQYF. J is TRBJ2-7 and V is TRBV2; a weak D match, TRBD1 (5 bases). Germline CDR1 and CDR2: SNHLY and FYNNEI. V shed 7 bases and J shed 2 bases, with 18 bases lying between them. The CDR3 extends over 15 amino acids.